Presented here are 8 T cell receptor beta chains from one specimen sequenced in a study of shared T cell receptors in the human thymus. Here immunoSEQ multiplex PCR was the method, and the copy in TCRdb shows in-frame clones only, minus some. The table records approximately 490,000 clones, about 84% of them present only once. These same records also appear under a second study, on human thymus T cells.

The sequencing sample was made of thymocytes. These receptors all come from a boy younger than two with a congenital heart defect.

The V gene is TRBV10-1, the J gene TRBJ2-2, with D perhaps matching TRBD1 (6 bases). Deletions cut 4 bases from V and 4 bases from J, with 16 bases between. The CDR3 covers 16 residues. Germline CDR1 WNHNN, CDR2 SYGVQD (reference sequence). In DNA, the CDR3 is TGCGCCAGCAGTGCGCGCGAGGGGGTGAGCACCGGGGAGCTGTTTTTT. Protein sequence: CASSAREGVSTGELFF.

This clone was counted a single time. The chain carries TRBV11-3 and TRBJ2-2; 7 bases align to TRBD2. Germline V CDR1 and CDR2: SGHNT, YENEEA. This CDR3 is built from 15 residues. V was clipped by 1 base and J by 8 bases; unmatched bases: 7. The CDR3 nucleotides read TGTGCCAGCAGCTTAGGCGGGAGCGGACCGGGGGAGCTGTTTTTT. It translates to CASSLGGSGPGELFF.

In this sample, this clone turned up once. The rearrangement links TRBV27 to TRBJ2-1; 9 bases line up with TRBD1. The CDR3 has 17 amino acids. CDR1 and CDR2 from the germline V gene are MNHEY and SMNVEV (reference sequence). Trimming removed 0 bases from V and 6 bases from J; junction bases left unmatched: 9. DNA of the CDR3: TGTGCCAGCAGTTTATCTCCTCGGACAGGGGAATGCAATGAGCAGTTCTTC. Translation: CASSLSPRTGECNEQFF.

This clone was recorded a few times. The chain combines TRBV29-1 with TRBJ2-3; TRBD2 agrees at 11 bases. V was pared by 6 bases and J by 0 bases, with 2 bases of the junction left unmatched. The germline CDR1 and CDR2 sequences are SQVTM and ANQGSEA. This CDR3 is built from 14 residues. CDR3 loop: CSVWTSGSTDTQYF. CDR3 nucleotides: TGCAGCGTCTGGACTAGCGGGAGCACAGATACGCAGTATTTT.

The gene calls are TRBV6-6 and TRBJ1-4; no firm D call. The CDR3 loop spans 14 amino acids. Germline CDR1 reads MNHNY; CDR2 reads SVGAGI (reference sequence). The V end was cut by 0 bases, the J end by 7 bases, with 9 bases between. The CDR3, as DNA: TGTGCCAGCAGTTACTCGCCTTCGGGTGAAAAACTGTTTTTT. It translates to CASSYSPSGEKLFF.

The gene calls are TRBV5-6 and TRBJ1-2; D perhaps matches TRBD1 (6 bases). The CDR3 sequence is 16 residues long. The germline CDR1 and CDR2 sequences are SGHDT and YYEEEE. Trimming took off 3 bases at V and 4 bases at J, with 19 bases between the two ends. The CDR3 coding sequence is TGTGCCAGCAGCTGGGTAGAGGACTGGGGGCCCTATGGCTACACCTTC. Translating it yields CASSWVEDWGPYGYTF.

Concerning this clone itself: An end of the junction differs from the germline gene, which may be a read error. V and J are TRBV14 and TRBJ2-7; D might be TRBD1 (5 bases). Germline CDR1 SGHDN, CDR2 FVKESK. This CDR3 has 15 amino acids. The CDR3 loop reads CASSQGSQGIYEQYF. The CDR3 DNA reads as TGTGCCAGCAGTCAAGGGTCCCAGGGCATCTACGAGCAGTACTTC.

This clone was observed a few times. The genes are TRBV5-8 and TRBJ2-1; D is ambiguous. This CDR3 has 17 amino acids. Germline CDR1 and CDR2: SGHTS and YDEGEE. Trimming took off 4 bases at V and 0 bases at J, with 17 bases between the two ends. CDR3 DNA sequence: TGTGCCAGCAGCGGGCCACAAGGATTGTTCTCCTACAATGAGCAGTTCTTC. Protein sequence: CASSGPQGLFSYNEQFF.